This T cell receptor (beta chain) was captured by sequencing in a study of blood T cell repertoires in COVID-19. At the level of the study: Acute-phase and convalescent COVID-19 samples originated in the United States, Italy and Spain.

This CDR3 has 16 amino acids. Germline V CDR1 and CDR2: SGDLS, YYNGEE. Trimming cost V 0 bases and J 0 bases, with 9 bases left between them. Authors' methods: By means of reference gene primer amplification, nucleated cell counts were estimated. The data were produced by immunoSEQ multiplex PCR, yet TCRdb's version contains in-frame clones alone and is incomplete. V, J and clone size derive from that table, while D and trimming were established from the DNA sequence. The table has about 90,000 clones, less than 85% seen once; the top ten hold 10% to 13%. This TCR derives from a woman aged 70-85 years with acute or convalescent COVID-19. Input material: peripheral blood. The V and J genes are TRBV9 and TRBJ2-2, with D perhaps TRBD1 (5 bases). The CDR3 DNA sequence: TGTGCCAGCAGCGTAGGGGGCAGGCCGAACACCGGGGAGCTGTTTTTT. It specifies CASSVGGRPNTGELFF.